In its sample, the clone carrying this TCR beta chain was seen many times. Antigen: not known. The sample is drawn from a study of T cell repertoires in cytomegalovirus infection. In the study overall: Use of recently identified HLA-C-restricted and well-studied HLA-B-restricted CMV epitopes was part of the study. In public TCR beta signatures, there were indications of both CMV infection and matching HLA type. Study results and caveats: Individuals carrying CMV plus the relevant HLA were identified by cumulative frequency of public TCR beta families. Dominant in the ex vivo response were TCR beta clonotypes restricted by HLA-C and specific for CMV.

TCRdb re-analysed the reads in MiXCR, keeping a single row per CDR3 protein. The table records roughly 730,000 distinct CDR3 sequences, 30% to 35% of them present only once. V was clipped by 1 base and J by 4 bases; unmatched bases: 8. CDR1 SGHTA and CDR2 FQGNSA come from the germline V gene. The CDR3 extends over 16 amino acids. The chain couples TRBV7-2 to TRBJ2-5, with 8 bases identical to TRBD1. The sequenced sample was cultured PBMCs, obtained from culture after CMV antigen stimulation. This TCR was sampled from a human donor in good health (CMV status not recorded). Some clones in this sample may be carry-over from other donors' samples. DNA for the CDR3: TGTGCCAGCAGCTTAGGATCCAGGGGGCGCGGAGAGACCCAGTACTTC. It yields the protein CASSLGSRGRGETQYF.